Included here is one T cell receptor (beta chain) sequence, with context. Its target antigen remains unknown. Qualities for individual bases were not recorded, and no much larger clone is one base off. This specimen comes from a study of early T cells in non-severe SARS-CoV-2 infection (dated by TCRdb to 2020 to 2023). With regard to the full study: Because TCR sequencing relied on bulk RNA taken from unsorted whole blood, pairing of alpha and beta chains was not possible. General study outcomes and caveats: VDJdb matching was skewed toward anti-spike CD8 responses and likely underestimated virus-specific expansions by missing private and CD4 specificities.

Measured from the cysteine to the phenylalanine, the CDR3 is 15 residues long. Solely the CDR3 DNA is kept, with 45 bases framed from the first base. V was cut back by 6 bases and J by 3 bases, leaving a gap of 15 bases between them. Library preparation was by 5' RACE. Sequencing instrument: NextSeq 500. In the TCR library protocol, unique molecular identifiers were attached to individual cDNA molecules to correct for PCR bias and sequencing error. TCR alpha and beta chains were both sequenced, and the abundances of alpha and beta sequences in each sample were closely correlated with each other. The original methods were these. Decombinator V4 was used to annotate the V gene, J gene and CDR3 of the TCR sequences. Expanded TCRs were defined as changing significantly between any two time points under a Poisson model with p below 0.0001. TCR abundances were normalised to the total number of TCRs sequenced per sample and expressed as counts per million. MAIT TCRs were defined by TRAV1-2 paired with TRAJ12, TRAJ20 or TRAJ33, and iNKT TCRs by TRAV10 paired with TRAJ18. VDJdb, accessed on 1 November 2021, was searched for TCRs annotated for CMV, EBV and SARS-CoV-2, and TCRs annotated for more than one antigen were excluded. TCRdb passed the public sequencing reads through fastp at Q25 and MiXCR, retaining productive beta sequences. Rows matching on CDR3 protein sequence are summarized as one entry with the most common DNA and genes. The authors' filters were not applied to this entry. In all, the sample holds roughly 80,000 distinct CDR3 sequences, and about 17% of those were seen once. The ten largest clones represent 2.9% of the sample.

Set within a cohort of healthcare workers in London, UK, this nested case-control study involved weekly PCR testing of nasopharyngeal swabs along with blood sampling. Between 23 and 31 March 2020, the week of the UK lockdown, healthcare workers were enrolled and then followed up weekly for as long as 16 weeks. This TCR was sampled from an adult who was a healthcare worker with PCR-confirmed SARS-CoV-2 infection or an uninfected control (not recorded which). The chain is encoded by TRBV12-3 or TRBV12-4 joined to TRBJ1-5; 6 matching bases give a weak D call of TRBD1. Sample: whole blood. The DNA sequence follows: TGTGCCAGCAGCCAGGGGTTCCTGGCCAATCAGCCCCAGCATTTT. It specifies CASSQGFLANQPQHF.